The 20 T cell receptor beta chains below were found in one sample sequenced in a study of control samples from healthy donors and cancer patients. The method was immunoSEQ multiplex PCR; TCRdb's version includes in-frame clones alone and lacks a portion of them. The sample holds 75,000 to 100,000 clones, 82% seen once. The source material was blood. These receptors all stem from a man between 60 and 75 years old in good health.

CDR3 amino acids: CASSIPGSGELFF. The CDR3 nucleotides read TGTGCCAGTAGTATCCCAGGTTCCGGGGAGCTGTTTTTT. V and J are TRBV19 and TRBJ2-2, with D unresolved. The CDR3 runs 13 residues. The V end lost 3 bases, the J end lost 6 bases, and 8 bases lay between the germline ends. Germline CDR1 LNHDA, CDR2 SQIVND (reference sequence). Full variable domain (remainder filled in from reference TRBV19 and TRBJ2-2): DGGITQSPKYLFRKEGQNVTLSCEQNLNHDAMYWYRQDPGQGLRLIYYSQIVNDFQKGDIAEGYSVSREKKESFPLTVTSAQKNPTAFYLCASSIPGSGELFFGEGSRLTVL.

A word on this clone: Sequence at one end of the junction differs from germline and may be a read error. The genes are TRBV5-1 and TRBJ2-5; tentatively, D is TRBD2 (7 bases). Germline lookup yields CDR1 SGHRS and CDR2 YFSETQ. CDR3 length equals 17 residues. In DNA, the CDR3 is TGCGCCAGCAGGTTGGGGCGCGGGGGCTCAACGGGGGAGACCCAGTACTTC. Encoded protein: CASRLGRGGSTGETQYF.

This clone was recorded only once. The genes are TRBV19 and TRBJ1-2; D possibly corresponds to TRBD1 (6 bases). Germline CDR1 LNHDA, CDR2 SQIVND (reference sequence). V was clipped by 5 bases and J by 4 bases, with 11 bases between them. The CDR3 has 13 residues. The chain's CDR3 is CASSGTGRYGYTF. CDR3 in DNA: TGTGCCAGTAGTGGCACAGGGCGCTATGGCTACACCTTC.

This chain joins TRBV7-9 and TRBJ2-3; weak D call: TRBD1 (5 bases). Trimming took off 5 bases at V and 7 bases at J, with 13 bases between the two ends. The germline V gene encodes CDR1 SEHNR and CDR2 FQNEAQ (reference sequence). This CDR3 is built from 13 residues. The CDR3, as DNA: TGTGCCAGCAGCGACAGTGGCCCATATACGCAGTATTTT. Protein sequence: CASSDSGPYTQYF.

This clone has more than one count but fewer than ten. This chain joins TRBV7-9 and TRBJ2-7; 8 bases align to TRBD2. CDR3 length: 14 residues. CDR1 is SEHNR, CDR2 FQNEAQ, per germline (reference sequence). Unmatched junction bases numbered 4, after V lost 3 bases and J lost 3 bases. The DNA for the CDR3 is TGTGCCAGCAGCTTCGGGGGGGACCTCTACGAGCAGTACTTC. The encoded protein is CASSFGGDLYEQYF.

The chain joins TRBV4-1 to TRBJ2-2; 7 bases line up with TRBD1. From germline, CDR1 is MGHRA and CDR2 YSYEKL. The CDR3 is 15 amino acids. The ends lost 4 bases at V and 4 bases at J; junction bases unmatched: 6. CDR3: CASSLTGVVTGELFF. CDR3 nucleotides: TGCGCCAGCAGCCTTACAGGGGTGGTCACCGGGGAGCTGTTTTTT.

The gene calls are TRBV19 and TRBJ1-4, with D unresolved. V lost 3 bases and J lost 8, with 13 bases in between. Germline V gives CDR1 LNHDA, CDR2 SQIVND (reference sequence). This CDR3 contains 14 residues. Here the CDR3 DNA reads TGTGCCAGTAGTATGCTTTCGAGGCGGGAAAAACTGTTTTTT. It specifies CASSMLSRREKLFF.

The rearrangement uses TRBV15 and TRBJ2-5, with 9 bases aligning to TRBD2. V trimming: 0 bases; J trimming: 2 bases; junction bases outside the gene matches: 4. Germline CDR1 is LNHNV and CDR2 is YYDKDF (reference sequence). The CDR3 loop spans 16 amino acids. CDR3 sequence reads: CATSRDRGGGQETQYF. The CDR3 DNA reads TGTGCCACCAGCAGAGATCGCGGGGGGGGACAAGAGACCCAGTACTTC.

The V call is TRBV11-2, the J call TRBJ1-2; D not certain. Trimming removed 1 base from V and 0 bases from J, with 6 bases in between. Germline V gene data show CDR1 as SGHAT and CDR2 as FQNNGV. This CDR3 comprises 14 residues. CDR3 sequence: CASSLGGSNYGYTF. The CDR3 DNA reads as TGTGCCAGCAGCTTAGGTGGGTCTAACTATGGCTACACCTTC.

The chain has TRBV28 and TRBJ2-7; D is possibly TRBD1 or TRBD2 (5 bases each). V lost 2 bases and J 6 bases, leaving 11 bases between the germline ends. From germline, CDR1 is MDHEN and CDR2 SYDVKM. This CDR3 contains 13 residues. This CDR3 is CASSLTGPTEQYF. CDR3 sequence (DNA): TGTGCCAGCAGTTTAACGGGACCAACCGAGCAGTACTTC.

The chain combines TRBV19 with TRBJ1-1; unclear D gene. CDR3 length equals 13 residues. V was pared by 7 bases and J by 2 bases, with 11 bases between. Germline V gives CDR1 LNHDA, CDR2 SQIVND (reference sequence). Here the CDR3 reads CASMNHLNTEAFF. CDR3 in DNA: TGTGCCAGTATGAACCACCTTAACACTGAAGCTTTCTTT. Variable domain in full (rest from reference TRBV19 and TRBJ1-1): DGGITQSPKYLFRKEGQNVTLSCEQNLNHDAMYWYRQDPGQGLRLIYYSQIVNDFQKGDIAEGYSVSREKKESFPLTVTSAQKNPTAFYLCASMNHLNTEAFFGQGTRLTVV.

The gene calls are TRBV9 and TRBJ1-4; 7 positions match TRBD1. After removal of 6 bases from V and 6 bases from J, the junction contained 8 bases not matched to a gene. The CDR3 is 14 residues long. The germline gives CDR1 SGDLS, CDR2 YYNGEE. CDR3 region: CASTKTGLDEKLFF. CDR3 coding DNA: TGTGCCAGCACCAAGACAGGGCTCGATGAAAAACTGTTTTTT. Supplemented by reference TRBV9 and TRBJ1-4, the full variable domain reads DSGVTQTPKHLITATGQRVTLRCSPRSGDLSVYWYQQSLDQGLQFLIQYYNGEERAKGNILERFSAQQFPDLHSELNLSSLELGDSALYFCASTKTGLDEKLFFGSGTQLSVL.

This clone was seen only once. The rearrangement links TRBV6-5 to TRBJ2-7; possible D gene TRBD1, 5 bases. Germline loops: CDR1 MNHEY, CDR2 SVGAGI. V shed 7 bases and J shed 5 bases, with 12 bases lying between them. This CDR3 is built from 12 residues. The CDR3, as DNA: TGTGCCAGCACCGACAGCCTCCACGAGCAGTACTTC. Translating it yields CASTDSLHEQYF.

The rearrangement links TRBV28 to TRBJ1-4; D is ambiguous. The V and J ends lost 1 base and 13 bases respectively, with 10 bases between them. Per germline, CDR1 MDHEN and CDR2 SYDVKM. This CDR3 comprises 12 residues. The CDR3 DNA sequence: TGTGCCAGCAGTTTATCAGTCCAGGTACTGTTTTTT. As protein: CASSLSVQVLFF.

The V gene is TRBV7-8, the J gene TRBJ1-4, with a weak D call TRBD1 (5 bases). The CDR3 contains 16 residues. Germline loops: CDR1 SGHVS, CDR2 FQNEAQ. With 5 bases removed from V and 4 bases from J, the gap between germline ends came to 17 bases. The CDR3 protein is CASSGNTGRLNEKLFF. The CDR3 DNA is TGTGCCAGCAGCGGGAACACGGGACGGCTTAATGAAAAACTGTTTTTT.

This chain connects TRBV5-1 to TRBJ2-5, with 7 bases aligning to TRBD1. This CDR3 contains 19 residues. Germline loops: CDR1 SGHRS, CDR2 YFSETQ. V trimming: 0 bases; J trimming: 3 bases; junction bases outside the gene matches: 17. CDR3 sequence: CASSLAPSQGDGRKETQYF. CDR3 DNA sequence: TGCGCCAGCAGCTTGGCCCCGTCCCAGGGGGACGGAAGAAAAGAGACCCAGTACTTC.

Relative to its sample, this clone is medium-sized. The chain couples TRBV6-4 to TRBJ2-3, with D tentatively TRBD2 (5 bases). Trimming removed 3 bases from V and 0 bases from J, with 10 bases in between. Germline V CDR1 and CDR2: MRHNA, SNTAGT. The CDR3 runs to 15 residues. The CDR3 nucleotides read TGTGCCAGCAGTGAGTCGGGCGGGAGCACAGATACGCAGTATTTT. It translates to CASSESGGSTDTQYF.

Comments on this clone: A read error may account for a junction end that differs from germline. V usage is TRBV2 and J usage is TRBJ1-1, with 7 bases identical to TRBD1. CDR3 length: 11 amino acids. Germline CDR1 SNHLY, CDR2 FYNNEI. The CDR3 bases are TGTGCCAGCAGTGCAGACAGGGTGTCGGGTTTC. This gives the protein CASSADRVSGF.

The rearrangement links TRBV5-4 to TRBJ2-3; D remains ambiguous. V lost 0 bases and J 6 bases, leaving 23 bases between the germline ends. The V gene's germline CDR1 is SGHNT and CDR2 YYREEE (reference sequence). CDR3 length: 18 amino acids. The DNA for the CDR3 is TGTGCCAGCAGCTTGGGTAGCCCACGGCTAACCCCAATGGATACGCAGTATTTT. This translates into CASSLGSPRLTPMDTQYF.

This clone was seen just once. V is TRBV11-3 and J is TRBJ2-1, with 10 bases fitting TRBD2. Germline-derived CDR1 and CDR2 are SGHNT and YENEEA. With V trimmed by 4 bases and J by 4 bases, 4 bases remained unmatched. The CDR3 contains 15 residues. The CDR3 here is CASSYELAGYNEQFF. CDR3 DNA sequence: TGTGCCAGCAGCTACGAACTAGCGGGGTACAATGAGCAGTTCTTC.